The 14 T cell receptor beta chains below were found in one sample sequenced in a study of blood T cell repertoires in COVID-19. Sequencing was performed with immunoSEQ multiplex PCR; in TCRdb, only in-frame clones are kept and a portion is missing. The table includes 60,000 to 85,000 clones, approximately 83% detected once. The sequenced material came from peripheral blood. The source of these receptors is a human donor in a cohort sampled during active COVID-19.

This rearrangement joins TRBV24-1 to TRBJ2-3; TRBD1 matches at 10 bases. The germline V gene has CDR1 KGHDR and CDR2 SFDVKD. The CDR3 has 17 residues. With 7 bases clipped from V and 2 bases from J, the junction kept 11 bases outside the gene matches. In nucleotides, the CDR3 is TGTGCCACCAGCTCAGGCTTTAGACAGGGGGCCACAGATACGCAGTATTTT. This gives the protein CATSSGFRQGATDTQYF.

V is TRBV5-1 and J is TRBJ1-1, with 10 bases aligning to TRBD1. Unmatched junction bases numbered 3, after V lost 4 bases and J lost 6 bases. Germline V gene sequence: CDR1 SGHRS, CDR2 YFSETQ. CDR3 size: 13 residues. The CDR3: CASSGTGVPEAFF. The CDR3, as DNA: TGCGCCAGCAGCGGGACAGGGGTCCCTGAAGCTTTCTTT.

V gene TRBV4-1 combines with J gene TRBJ1-1; 8 bases are a match to TRBD1. Germline V gives CDR1 MGHRA, CDR2 YSYEKL. V trimming: 4 bases; J trimming: 0 bases; junction bases outside the gene matches: 10. The CDR3 totals 17 residues. CDR3: CASSRFQGATMNTEAFF. The CDR3 DNA reads TGCGCCAGCAGCCGGTTTCAGGGGGCTACTATGAACACTGAAGCTTTCTTT.

The chain is built from TRBV20-1 and TRBJ1-3; 7 nucleotides match TRBD1. The germline V gene has CDR1 DFQATT and CDR2 SNEGSKA (reference sequence). The V gene end was trimmed by 3 bases and the J gene end by 2 bases; junction bases not matched to a gene: 4. The CDR3 has 14 residues. The CDR3 is CSASRRGPGNTIYF. Here the CDR3 DNA reads TGCAGTGCTAGTAGGAGGGGGCCTGGAAACACCATATATTTT.

The V and J genes are TRBV7-9 and TRBJ1-1; D gene uncertain. With 5 bases removed from V and 5 bases from J, the gap between germline ends came to 12 bases. Germline V gene lookup returns CDR1 SEHNR and CDR2 FQNEAQ (reference sequence). CDR3 size: 13 residues. The CDR3 DNA reads as TGTGCCAGCAGCACCGAGTGGAGGACTGAAGCTTTCTTT. The encoded protein is CASSTEWRTEAFF.

The chain links TRBV6-5 to TRBJ1-1, with D unclear. There are 13 residues in the CDR3. The germline V gene has CDR1 MNHEY and CDR2 SVGAGI. V lost 0 bases, J lost 1 base, and 3 bases lay in between. For the CDR3, the DNA is TGTGCCAGCAGTTACTCTAGGAACACTGAAGCTTTCTTT. Its protein is CASSYSRNTEAFF.

The V call is TRBV5-4, the J call TRBJ2-7; 9 bases map to TRBD1. The CDR3 covers 14 residues. From germline, CDR1 is SGHNT and CDR2 YYREEE (reference sequence). V shed 3 bases, J shed 4 bases, and the junction held 5 bases outside the gene matches. This CDR3 reads CASSSDRGGYEQYF. Here the CDR3 DNA reads TGTGCCAGCAGCTCGGACAGGGGTGGGTACGAGCAGTACTTC.

This rearrangement joins TRBV9 to TRBJ2-7, with 8 bases that match TRBD1. V shed 4 bases and J 2 bases; nucleotides not matched to a gene: 8. Germline V gene lookup returns CDR1 SGDLS and CDR2 YYNGEE. The CDR3 runs 15 residues. CDR3 region: CASSLRGQGAYEQYF. Written as DNA, the CDR3 is TGTGCCAGCAGCCTGAGAGGACAGGGAGCCTACGAGCAGTACTTC.

The J gene is TRBJ2-3, the V gene TRBV5-1; D possibly corresponds to TRBD2 (6 bases). V lost 3 bases and J 0 bases, leaving 17 bases between the germline ends. Germline V gene data show CDR1 as SGHRS and CDR2 as YFSETQ. This CDR3 comprises 17 residues. CDR3 nucleotides: TGCGCCAGCAGCTACGCCGCGGCGGGGACTAGCACAGATACGCAGTATTTT. This codes for CASSYAAAGTSTDTQYF.

This sequence joins TRBV18 and TRBJ2-7; 9 bases match TRBD1. This CDR3 contains 14 residues. The ends lost 6 bases at V and 7 bases at J; junction bases unmatched: 10. Germline V CDR1 and CDR2: KGHSH, LQKENI. DNA of the CDR3: TGTGCCAGCTCTCCCGGGACAGGGAGTAGGGAGCAGTACTTC. Translation: CASSPGTGSREQYF.

This clone was found once. This chain connects TRBV5-1 to TRBJ1-1, with D maybe TRBD1 (5 bases). Trimming took off 0 bases at V and 5 bases at J, with 11 bases between the two ends. Germline values: CDR1 SGHRS, CDR2 YFSETQ. The length of the CDR3 is 14 residues. The CDR3, as DNA: TGCGCCAGCAGCTTGGAAGGGGTATTGACTGAAGCTTTCTTT. It translates to CASSLEGVLTEAFF.

The genes are TRBV5-1 and TRBJ2-3; tentative D call: TRBD1 (6 bases). V lost 5 bases, J lost 1 base, and 11 bases lay in between. Germline V gives CDR1 SGHRS, CDR2 YFSETQ. CDR3 size: 14 residues. The DNA for the CDR3 is TGCGCCAGCAGACAGGACAGACGCACAGATACGCAGTATTTT. It codes for CASRQDRRTDTQYF.

As DNA, the CDR3 is TGTGCCAGCAGTGGTGGAGGGTACCAGCCCCAGCATTTT. It codes for CASSGGGYQPQHF. The V and J genes are TRBV2 and TRBJ1-5; D not certain. Germline CDR1 is SNHLY and CDR2 is FYNNEI. The V end was cut by 4 bases, the J end by 7 bases, with 11 bases between. The CDR3 contains 13 residues.

This chain uses TRBV30 with TRBJ2-7; maybe TRBD1 (6 bases). Germline CDR1 reads GTSNPN; CDR2 reads SVGIG (reference sequence). The V end lost 2 bases, the J end lost 4 bases, and 15 bases lay between the germline ends. This CDR3 region has 14 residues. DNA of the CDR3: TGTGCCTGGAGTCCACTGGGACACCAATACGAGCAGTACTTC. The encoded protein is CAWSPLGHQYEQYF.